The rows below give T cell receptor beta chains drawn from one sample of a study of shared clonotypes between healthy human individuals. TCRdb's table, derived via immunoSEQ multiplex PCR, lists solely in-frame clones and lacks some. The data show millions of clones, with 85% to 95% seen just once and more than 0.1% held by the top ten. Sequenced material: naive CD4+ T cells sorted from blood. Receptors were obtained from a man younger than 35 in good health. CDR3s include the opening cysteine and the closing phenylalanine or tryptophan. A D gene is named only where the DNA matches it firmly. Not all rows give a size; the values are once, few, many and, for expanded clones, a class.

j_gene: TRBJ2-7; d_gene: -; abundance: -; v_gene: TRBV2; CDR3nt: TGTGCCAGCAACGTCGGCGGACCTTTCTACGAGCAGTACTTC; CDR3aa: CASNVGGPFYEQYF
j_gene: TRBJ2-7; d_gene: TRBD1; abundance: -; v_gene: TRBV28; CDR3nt: TGTGCCAGCAGTCCCCCGAGACAGGGAGTATACGAGCAGTACTTC; CDR3aa: CASSPPRQGVYEQYF
j_gene: TRBJ1-1; d_gene: -; abundance: -; v_gene: TRBV6-5; CDR3nt: TGTGCCAGCAGTCTAAGGGACCAGCGGGGAGCTTTCTTT; CDR3aa: CASSLRDQRGAFF
j_gene: TRBJ1-2; d_gene: -; abundance: -; v_gene: TRBV1; CDR3nt: TGCACCAGCAGCCCACGGGACCGTCGAGTGGGCTACACCTTC; CDR3aa: CTSSPRDRRVGYTF
j_gene: TRBJ2-3; d_gene: -; abundance: -; v_gene: TRBV10-3; CDR3nt: TGTGCCATCAGTGAAGGCCGGGCAGATACGCAGTATTTT; CDR3aa: CAISEGRADTQYF
j_gene: TRBJ2-7; d_gene: -; abundance: once; v_gene: TRBV5-6; CDR3nt: TGTGCCAGCAGCGAGACAGGTTTGTCCTACGAGCAGTACTTC; CDR3aa: CASSETGLSYEQYF
j_gene: TRBJ2-5; d_gene: -; abundance: -; v_gene: TRBV11-2; CDR3nt: TGTGCCAGCAGCTTTACCACCATCCAAGAGACCCAGTACTTC; CDR3aa: CASSFTTIQETQYF
j_gene: TRBJ2-2; d_gene: TRBD2; abundance: -; v_gene: TRBV19; CDR3nt: TGTGCCAGCTCACCGGGACTAGGGTACACCGGGGAGCTGTTTTTT; CDR3aa: CASSPGLGYTGELFF
j_gene: TRBJ2-3; d_gene: -; abundance: -; v_gene: TRBV7-9; CDR3nt: TGTGCCAGCAGCGCTCGACTAGGGTTGACAGATACGCAGTATTTT; CDR3aa: CASSARLGLTDTQYF
j_gene: TRBJ2-4; d_gene: -; abundance: -; v_gene: TRBV4-3; CDR3nt: TGCGCCAGCAGCCAAGGAACGTTAGCCAAAAACATTCAGTACTTC; CDR3aa: CASSQGTLAKNIQYF
j_gene: TRBJ2-7; d_gene: -; abundance: -; v_gene: TRBV15; CDR3nt: TGTGCCACCAGCAGGGAATGGGGGAACGAGCAGTACTTC; CDR3aa: CATSREWGNEQYF
j_gene: TRBJ1-2; d_gene: -; abundance: -; v_gene: TRBV7-9; CDR3nt: TGTGCCAGCAGCCTAGTTGAATCCACCTTC; CDR3aa: CASSLVESTF
j_gene: TRBJ1-2; d_gene: -; abundance: -; v_gene: TRBV7-6; CDR3nt: TGTGCCAGCAGCTTAGCCTCCGGGAACGGCTACACCTTC; CDR3aa: CASSLASGNGYTF
j_gene: TRBJ1-5; d_gene: -; abundance: few; v_gene: TRBV28; CDR3nt: TGTGCCAGCAGCCTTTCGGCACAGCCCCAGCATTTT; CDR3aa: CASSLSAQPQHF
j_gene: TRBJ1-1; d_gene: TRBD1; abundance: -; v_gene: TRBV30; CDR3nt: TGTGCCTGGAGAACAGGGGGCTCGGGGAACACTGAAGCTTTCTTT; CDR3aa: CAWRTGGSGNTEAFF
j_gene: TRBJ2-3; d_gene: TRBD2; abundance: -; v_gene: TRBV5-4; CDR3nt: TGTGCCAGCAGCTTAGGACTAGCCCGGCCGGCTGCGCAGTATTTT; CDR3aa: CASSLGLARPAAQYF
j_gene: TRBJ1-6; d_gene: TRBD1; abundance: -; v_gene: TRBV30; CDR3nt: TGTGCCTGGAGTCAGCAGGGGGCGGATTCACCCCTCCACTTT; CDR3aa: CAWSQQGADSPLHF
j_gene: TRBJ2-7; d_gene: -; abundance: -; v_gene: TRBV4-3; CDR3nt: TGCGCCAGCAGCCAAGTCTATGGTTACGAGCAGTACTTC; CDR3aa: CASSQVYGYEQYF
j_gene: TRBJ2-3; d_gene: -; abundance: -; v_gene: TRBV7-2; CDR3nt: TGTGCCAGCAGCGTGTCTCAGGGGCTCACAGATACGCAGTATTTT; CDR3aa: CASSVSQGLTDTQYF
j_gene: TRBJ2-1; d_gene: TRBD2; abundance: -; v_gene: TRBV7-2; CDR3nt: TGTGCCAGCAGCACCCTTTCCGGGAGGGCAAACAATGAGCAGTTCTTC; CDR3aa: CASSTLSGRANNEQFF
j_gene: TRBJ2-3; d_gene: -; abundance: once; v_gene: TRBV9; CDR3nt: TGTGCCAGCAGCCGGGCCACAGATACGCAGTATTTT; CDR3aa: CASSRATDTQYF
j_gene: TRBJ2-3; d_gene: TRBD2; abundance: -; v_gene: TRBV5-6; CDR3nt: TGTGCCAGCAGCTTGGGACTAGCGGCTTCTAGCACAGATACGCAGTATTTT; CDR3aa: CASSLGLAASSTDTQYF
j_gene: TRBJ2-1; d_gene: TRBD2; abundance: -; v_gene: TRBV11-3; CDR3nt: TGTGCCAGCAGCTTAGGGCAAGGACTAGAATCCTACAATGAGCAGTTCTTC; CDR3aa: CASSLGQGLESYNEQFF